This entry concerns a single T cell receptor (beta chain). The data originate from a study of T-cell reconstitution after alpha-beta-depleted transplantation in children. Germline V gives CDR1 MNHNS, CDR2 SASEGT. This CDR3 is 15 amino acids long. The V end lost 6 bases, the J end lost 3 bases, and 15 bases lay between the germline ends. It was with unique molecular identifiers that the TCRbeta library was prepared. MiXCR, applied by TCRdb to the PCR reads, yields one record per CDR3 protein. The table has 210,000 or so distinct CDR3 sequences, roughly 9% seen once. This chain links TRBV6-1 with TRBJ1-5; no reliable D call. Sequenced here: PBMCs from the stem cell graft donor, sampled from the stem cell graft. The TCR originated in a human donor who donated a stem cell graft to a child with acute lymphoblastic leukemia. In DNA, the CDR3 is TGTGCCAGCAGGGACCGAGGGATCTTCAATCAGCCCCAGCATTTT. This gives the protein CASRDRGIFNQPQHF.